These 3 T cell receptor beta chains were sequenced from one sample in a study of tumor and adjacent non-tumor tissue in lung cancer. This sample's RNA came from whole unsorted tissue. The library came from three nested PCR rounds adapted from ARM-PCR protocols. TCRdb redid the calling of the multiplex PCR reads with MiXCR, one entry per CDR3 protein. The repertoire holds about 200,000 distinct CDR3 sequences, with 71% as singletons. Sequencing used lung tumor tissue. The receptors stem from a man aged 60 to 69 with non-small cell lung cancer.

Comments on this clonotype: A much larger clone sits a single nucleotide away, making a read error possible. This sequence joins TRBV12-3 or TRBV12-4 and TRBJ1-3, with TRBD1 as a possible D gene (5 bases). This CDR3 comprises 13 residues. CDR3 sequence: CVSRESSGNTIYF. The CDR3 DNA follows: TGTGTCAGCAGGGAGTCCTCTGGAAACACCATATATTTT.

V gene TRBV5-1 combines with J gene TRBJ2-7; the D call may be TRBD1 or TRBD2 (5 bases each). V lost 3 bases and J lost 1, with 14 bases in between. The CDR3 is 15 amino acids. Germline V gene sequence: CDR1 SGHRS, CDR2 YFSETQ. CDR3 DNA sequence: TGCGCCAGCAGCTCACAACAGGAGGCTTCCTACGAGCAGTACTTC. It encodes CASSSQQEASYEQYF.

This clonotype has just one count. One end of the junction is discordant with germline, which a read error may explain. J is TRBJ1-3 and V is TRBV20-1; unclear D gene. Germline V gene lookup returns CDR1 DFQATT and CDR2 SNEGSKA (reference sequence). The CDR3 is 14 residues long. This CDR3 reads CSARSGFSGNIICF. For the CDR3, the DNA is TGCAGTGCTAGATCGGGGTTCTCTGGAAACATCATATGTTTT.